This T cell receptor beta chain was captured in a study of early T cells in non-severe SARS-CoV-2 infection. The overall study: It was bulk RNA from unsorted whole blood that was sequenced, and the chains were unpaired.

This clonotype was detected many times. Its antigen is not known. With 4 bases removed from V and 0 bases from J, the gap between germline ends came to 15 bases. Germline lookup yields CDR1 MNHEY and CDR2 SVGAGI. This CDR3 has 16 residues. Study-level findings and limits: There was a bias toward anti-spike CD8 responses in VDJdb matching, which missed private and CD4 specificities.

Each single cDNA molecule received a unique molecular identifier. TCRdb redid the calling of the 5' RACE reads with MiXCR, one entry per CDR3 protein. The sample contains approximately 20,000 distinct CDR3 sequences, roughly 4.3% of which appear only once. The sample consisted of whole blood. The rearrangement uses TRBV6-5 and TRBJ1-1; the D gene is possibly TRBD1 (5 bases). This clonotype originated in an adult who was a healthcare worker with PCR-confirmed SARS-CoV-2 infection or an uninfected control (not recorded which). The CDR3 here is CASSSRDRSMNTEAFF. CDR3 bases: TGTGCCAGCAGTTCAAGAGACAGATCCATGAACACTGAAGCTTTCTTT.